A selection of T cell receptor beta chains follows, all from one sample in a study of blood T cell repertoires in COVID-19. Repertoires were generated with immunoSEQ multiplex PCR, while TCRdb's copy carries only in-frame clones and drops some. The sample shows fewer than 500,000 clones, approximately 90% of them seen only once. Sequenced sample: peripheral blood. The receptors were gathered from a man younger than 35 with COVID-19, enrolled during active disease. The CDR3 runs from the conserved cysteine through the conserved F or W. The order of the fields is V gene, CDR3 length, D gene, clone size, J gene, CDR3 protein, CDR3 DNA. D genes are given only for firm matches. Not every row has a clone size; where given, it reads once, few, many or a size class.

TRBV5-6,14,TRBD1,NA,TRBJ1-1,CASSFGTGGSEAFF,TGTGCCAGCAGCTTCGGGACAGGGGGATCTGAAGCTTTCTTT
TRBV18,20,TRBD1,NA,TRBJ1-5,CASSLRDGTGGVEGNQPQHF,TGTGCCAGCTCACTTCGGGATGGGACAGGGGGAGTGGAAGGCAATCAGCCCCAGCATTTT
TRBV20-1,15,NA,NA,TRBJ1-4,CSASSVGHSNEKLFF,TGCAGTGCTAGTAGCGTAGGACACAGTAATGAAAAACTGTTTTTT
TRBV11-2,16,TRBD1,NA,TRBJ2-5,CASSPGPGQIQETQYF,TGTGCCAGCAGCCCCGGCCCGGGACAGATCCAAGAGACCCAGTACTTC
TRBV19,15,NA,NA,TRBJ1-1,CASSIEMGMNTEAFF,TGTGCCAGTAGTATAGAAATGGGCATGAACACTGAAGCTTTCTTT
TRBV12-3/TRBV12-4,11,NA,few,TRBJ1-1,CASSRSYEAFF,TGTGCCAGCAGTCGGAGTTATGAAGCTTTCTTT
TRBV5-6,18,TRBD2,NA,TRBJ2-2,CASSGGLAGLLNTGELFF,TGTGCCAGCAGCGGGGGACTAGCGGGACTTTTAAACACCGGGGAGCTGTTTTTT
TRBV5-4,15,TRBD1,NA,TRBJ1-1,CASSGRQGRDTEAFF,TGTGCCAGCAGCGGAAGACAGGGTCGAGACACTGAAGCTTTCTTT
TRBV2,13,TRBD1,NA,TRBJ2-7,CASSDGQGDEQYF,TGTGCCAGCAGTGACGGACAGGGCGACGAGCAGTACTTC
TRBV6-5,13,NA,NA,TRBJ1-5,CASGVRANQPQHF,TGTGCCAGCGGGGTCAGGGCGAATCAGCCCCAGCATTTT
TRBV30,13,NA,NA,TRBJ2-7,CAWSVGQAYEQYF,TGTGCCTGGAGTGTAGGCCAGGCATACGAGCAGTACTTC
TRBV25-1,17,NA,NA,TRBJ1-5,CASSELTCRLDNQPQHF,TGTGCCAGCAGTGAATTAACATGCAGGCTTGACAATCAGCCCCAGCATTTT
TRBV24-1,16,NA,NA,TRBJ1-5,CATSAAGRRSNQPQHF,TGTGCCACCAGCGCGGCGGGGCGCCGGAGCAATCAGCCCCAGCATTTT
TRBV7-9,15,NA,NA,TRBJ1-1,CASSRERVGGTEAFF,TGTGCCAGCAGCCGGGAACGGGTCGGCGGCACTGAAGCTTTCTTT
TRBV2,14,NA,NA,TRBJ1-1,CASSVGAPNTEAFF,TGTGCCAGCAGTGTCGGAGCACCGAACACTGAAGCTTTCTTT
TRBV7-2,14,NA,few,TRBJ2-1,CASSWTGSYNEQFF,TGTGCCAGCAGCTGGACGGGGTCCTACAATGAGCAGTTCTTC
TRBV25-1,13,TRBD1,NA,TRBJ2-1,CASRPGQGYEQFF,TGTGCCAGCAGACCGGGACAGGGCTATGAGCAGTTCTTC
TRBV2,15,NA,NA,TRBJ2-4,CASSELLVAKNIQYF,TGTGCCAGCAGTGAACTTCTCGTAGCCAAAAACATTCAGTACTTC
TRBV4-1,16,TRBD2,NA,TRBJ2-1,CASSQVGLPGSNEQFF,TGCGCCAGCAGCCAAGTGGGACTACCTGGGTCCAATGAGCAGTTCTTC
TRBV9,15,NA,NA,TRBJ2-2,CASSVALHERGELFF,TGTGCCAGCAGCGTAGCTCTTCACGAGAGAGGGGAGCTGTTTTTT
TRBV2,14,NA,NA,TRBJ2-3,CASSDFRGAATQYF,TGTGCCAGCAGTGATTTCAGGGGCGCGGCTACGCAGTATTTT
TRBV9,17,NA,NA,TRBJ1-6,CASSGTVQGEWGSPLHF,TGTGCCAGCAGCGGGACAGTACAGGGAGAGTGGGGTTCACCCCTCCACTTT
TRBV10-1,13,NA,NA,TRBJ2-5,CASSDRIQETQYF,TGCGCCAGCAGCGACAGAATACAAGAGACCCAGTACTTC
TRBV6-5,14,NA,NA,TRBJ2-7,CASSTYPSSYEQYF,TGTGCCAGCAGTACCTACCCGAGCTCCTACGAGCAGTACTTC
TRBV19,14,TRBD2,NA,TRBJ2-5,CASSSLAVGETQYF,TGTGCCAGTAGTTCTCTAGCGGTTGGGGAGACCCAGTACTTC
TRBV6-5,14,TRBD1,NA,TRBJ2-7,CASRPTGEPYEQYF,TGTGCCAGCAGACCGACAGGGGAGCCTTACGAGCAGTACTTC
TRBV4-2,18,TRBD1,NA,TRBJ2-1,CASSQDTGQSLSYNEQFF,TGTGCCAGCAGCCAAGATACGGGACAGAGCCTTTCCTACAATGAGCAGTTCTTC
TRBV4-1,18,TRBD1,once,TRBJ2-1,CASSPHTGDRVMDNEQFF,TGCGCCAGCAGCCCTCACACGGGGGACAGGGTTATGGACAATGAGCAGTTCTTC
TRBV19,11,NA,NA,TRBJ1-2,CAVSTNYGYTF,TGTGCCGTATCTACTAACTATGGCTACACCTTC
TRBV10-3,14,NA,once,TRBJ2-5,CAISDQGIQETQYF,TGTGCCATCAGTGACCAGGGGATCCAAGAGACCCAGTACTTC
TRBV25-1,14,TRBD1,NA,TRBJ2-1,CASRGSERYNEQFF,TGTGCAAGCAGGGGGAGCGAGCGCTACAATGAGCAGTTCTTC
TRBV19,14,TRBD2,once,TRBJ2-1,CASRAGVERSEQFF,TGTGCCAGTAGAGCGGGAGTGGAAAGGAGTGAGCAGTTCTTC
TRBV7-9,14,TRBD1,NA,TRBJ1-6,CASTRDRGNSPLHF,TGTGCCAGCACCCGGGACAGGGGAAATTCACCCCTCCACTTT
TRBV27,15,NA,NA,TRBJ1-1,CASSSELQGLREAFF,TGTGCCAGCAGTTCAGAACTCCAGGGTTTGCGGGAAGCTTTCTTT
TRBV10-1,13,TRBD2,NA,TRBJ2-5,CASSRGGGETQYF,TGCGCCAGCAGCCGAGGCGGGGGGGAGACCCAGTACTTC
TRBV6-6,13,NA,NA,TRBJ1-1,CASRYDSNTEAFF,TGTGCCAGCAGATATGACTCAAACACTGAAGCTTTCTTT
TRBV6-1,15,TRBD1,NA,TRBJ2-3,CASSERQGGTDTQYF,TGTGCCAGCAGTGAGAGACAGGGGGGCACAGATACGCAGTATTTT
TRBV5-1,14,TRBD1,NA,TRBJ2-7,CASSLWDSSYEQYF,TGCGCCAGCAGCTTGTGGGACAGCTCCTACGAGCAGTACTTC
TRBV6-1,15,TRBD1,NA,TRBJ1-5,CASSESQGAIQPQHF,TGTGCCAGCAGTGAATCCCAGGGGGCGATTCAGCCCCAGCATTTT
TRBV19,13,NA,NA,TRBJ1-6,CASQRQSNSPLHF,TGTGCCAGTCAAAGACAGTCCAATTCACCCCTCCACTTT